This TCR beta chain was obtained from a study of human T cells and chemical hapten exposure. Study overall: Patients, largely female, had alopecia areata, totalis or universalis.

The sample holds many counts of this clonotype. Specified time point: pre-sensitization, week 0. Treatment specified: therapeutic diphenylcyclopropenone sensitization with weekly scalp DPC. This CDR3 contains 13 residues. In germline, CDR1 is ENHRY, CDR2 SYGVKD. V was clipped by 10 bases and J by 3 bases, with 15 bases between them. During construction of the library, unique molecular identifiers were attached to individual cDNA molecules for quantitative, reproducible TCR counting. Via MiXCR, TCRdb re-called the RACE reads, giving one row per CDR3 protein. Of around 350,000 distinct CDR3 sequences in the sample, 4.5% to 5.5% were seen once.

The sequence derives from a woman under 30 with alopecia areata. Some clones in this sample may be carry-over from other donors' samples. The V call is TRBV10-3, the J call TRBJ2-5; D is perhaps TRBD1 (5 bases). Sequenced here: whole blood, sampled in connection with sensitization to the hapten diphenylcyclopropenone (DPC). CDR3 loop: CATRQSLEETQYF. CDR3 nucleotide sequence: TGTGCCACCCGACAGAGCCTCGAAGAGACCCAGTACTTC.